This T cell receptor (beta chain) was captured in a study of CD8+CD57+ T cells in acquired aplastic anemia. Genomic DNA provided the template from which TCR beta VDJ and CDR3 profiles were obtained. TCRdb fed the reads into MiXCR, producing one record per CDR3 protein. Of 150,000 to 200,000 distinct CDR3 sequences listed, roughly 48% are singletons. V was cut by 0 bases and J by 3 bases, with 9 bases left in between. The germline gives CDR1 LNHNV, CDR2 YYDKDF (reference sequence). The CDR3 sequence is 14 residues long. Sequencing involved patients with CD8+CD57+ cell expansion previously shown by flow cytometry.

The sequence derives from a human donor with aplastic anemia. The chain employs TRBV15 and TRBJ2-7, with D hard to call. Material: sorted CD4+, CD8+, or CD8+CD57+ T cells (not recorded which) from PBMCs. CDR3 nucleotide sequence: TGTGCCACCAGCAGAGATGCCGGAGTCTACGAGCAGTACTTC. It encodes CATSRDAGVYEQYF.